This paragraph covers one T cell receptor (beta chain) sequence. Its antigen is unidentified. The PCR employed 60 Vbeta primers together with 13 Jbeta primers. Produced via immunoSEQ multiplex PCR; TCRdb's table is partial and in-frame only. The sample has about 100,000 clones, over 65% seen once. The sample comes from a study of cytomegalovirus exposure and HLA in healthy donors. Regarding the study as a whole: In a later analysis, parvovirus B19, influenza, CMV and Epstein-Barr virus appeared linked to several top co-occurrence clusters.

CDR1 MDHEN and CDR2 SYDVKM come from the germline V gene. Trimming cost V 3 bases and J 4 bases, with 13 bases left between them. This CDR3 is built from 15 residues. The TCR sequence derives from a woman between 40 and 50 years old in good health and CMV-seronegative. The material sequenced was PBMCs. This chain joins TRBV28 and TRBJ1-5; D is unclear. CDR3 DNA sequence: TGTGCCAGCAGTTTTAGTCGGTTTCTTAATCAGCCCCAGCATTTT. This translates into CASSFSRFLNQPQHF.